This T cell receptor beta chain stems from a study of identifying expanded T cells in peripheral blood (dated by TCRdb to about 2019). Study-wide context: Separate aliquots of the same genomic DNA pool were sequenced to produce technical replicates, and four replicates were compared in pairs. General study outcomes and caveats: Across all healthy-donor time intervals, the beta-binomial model significantly lowered both the number of clones called differentially abundant and the false-positive rate. Across all healthy donors, variance in clone template counts between roughly two-week samples was found to increase significantly with total template count. The binomial model flagged roughly 1.2 differentially abundant clones between technical replicates but about 16 over two weeks and over 18 over about four weeks. The authors expected biological variance in healthy repertoires might increase further over much longer intervals such as months to years.

No immune events, such as infections, were documented for the healthy donors during the collection period. Blood repertoires from healthy donors were used as a training cohort for calibrating time-dependent variance in a beta-binomial model of differential abundance of T-cell clones. There were some 10 healthy donors in the training cohort, of whom 3 were female and 7 were male. Donor ages ranged from 29 to 64 years, with an average of 43 years. Obtained from a commercial supplier, whole blood was collected from each healthy donor at three time points set two to three weeks apart. For immunosequencing, genomic DNA was extracted from unsorted whole blood. Regarding this clone: The target of this receptor is not known. Nothing much larger sits one base from this clone, and base qualities are not available.

TCRbeta CDR3 regions were profiled by bias-controlled multiplex PCR amplification of genomic DNA with the immunoSEQ Assay. The authors' analysis ran thus. The absolute abundance of each unique TCRbeta CDR3 region was quantified after sequences were collapsed and filtered. Differential abundance was tested with two models: a binomial (Fisher-equivalent) model and a beta-binomial model that adds time-dependent variance fitted from healthy donors. Clones with fewer than 5 combined templates were removed, and differential abundance was called for clones with a Benjamini-Hochberg FDR below 0.01. Beta-binomial variance was modeled as a function of total template count across the two samples using the form v = (b*log(k)+a)^2. In its TCRdb copy, this immuneACCESS table keeps in-frame sequences only and misses some clones. Where compared with another copy, unresolved V genes explain less than half of these, and the others have no known cause. V, J and clone size derive from that table, while D and trimming were established from the DNA sequence. This sample holds about 100,000 clones; roughly 89% were observed only once. The top ten constitute about a sixth of the sample.

The CDR3 spans 15 residues, from the cysteine through the phenylalanine. Only the CDR3 DNA stays, 45 bases, in frame from base 1. CDR1 and CDR2 are drawn from the germline V gene (reference sequence): SGHNT, YYREEE. Ends trimmed: V by 4 bases, J by 4 bases; bases unmatched to a gene: 5. The specimen was blood. The chain uses TRBV5-4 and TRBJ2-1; TRBD2 aligns with 10 central bases. The receptor was isolated from a person aged 18-70 years in good health. The nucleotides are TGTGCCAGCAGCCCGACTAGCGGGCCTTACAATGAGCAGTTCTTC. It codes for CASSPTSGPYNEQFF.